Shown below are 8 T cell receptor beta chains from a single sample sequenced in a study of beta chain features in type 1 diabetes. Expressed TCRB transcripts got sequenced, as all isolated RNA was reverse transcribed. Profiling relied on immunoSEQ multiplex PCR, and the TCRdb table lists in-frame clones only, not all of them. This table has hundreds of thousands of clones, 10% to 15% appearing once. Study-wide results and limits: Shorter TCRB CDR3s, moderately but significantly so, marked every one of the four CD4+ subsets in Type 1 diabetes patients.

Antigens of these TCRs are unknown. The source material was naive CD4+ T cells from blood. The receptors here all came from a man younger than 35 with type 1 diabetes.

The chain uses TRBV30 and TRBJ1-2, with D unresolved. The CDR3 has 14 amino acids. The V gene's germline CDR1 is GTSNPN and CDR2 SVGIG (reference sequence). V lost 1 base and J lost 6, with 15 bases in between. CDR3 region: CAWSAPGIRDGYTF. The CDR3 DNA sequence: TGTGCCTGGAGTGCTCCGGGGATACGTGATGGCTACACCTTC.

This clone was counted a few times. The chain couples TRBV30 to TRBJ2-7; weak D call: TRBD1 (5 bases). The CDR3 contains 13 residues. Germline lookup yields CDR1 GTSNPN and CDR2 SVGIG (reference sequence). Trimming took off 0 bases at V and 6 bases at J, with 12 bases between the two ends. For the CDR3, the DNA is TGTGCCTGGAGTGTAGACCAGGGTACCGAGCAGTACTTC. This translates into CAWSVDQGTEQYF.

This clone was found a few times. This chain connects TRBV4-1 to TRBJ2-6; 9 nucleotides align to TRBD1. Germline CDR1 and CDR2: MGHRA and YSYEKL. The CDR3 runs 17 residues. V was pared by 4 bases and J by 0 bases, with 4 bases of the junction left unmatched. CDR3 amino acids: CASSRDREFSGANVLTF. The CDR3 nucleotides read TGCGCCAGCAGCCGGGACAGGGAATTCTCTGGGGCCAACGTCCTGACTTTC.

This clone was seen only a few times. The chain couples TRBV30 to TRBJ1-3; no definite D call. The CDR3 has 16 residues. Germline V gene data show CDR1 as GTSNPN and CDR2 as SVGIG (reference sequence). The V end lost 0 bases, the J end lost 4 bases, and 16 bases lay between the germline ends. DNA for the CDR3: TGTGCCTGGAGTGTAATTGGATCAGCCTGGGGAAACACCATATATTTT. Protein: CAWSVIGSAWGNTIYF.

This clone was seen only a few times. This chain connects TRBV30 to TRBJ1-4; D is perhaps TRBD1 (6 bases). Per germline, CDR1 GTSNPN and CDR2 SVGIG (reference sequence). V lost 3 bases and J 6 bases, leaving 20 bases between the germline ends. This CDR3 spans 16 amino acids. The CDR3 DNA reads TGTGCCTGGAGCTCTAAGGGAAGGACAGATGATGAAAAACTGTTTTTT. Translated: CAWSSKGRTDDEKLFF.

This clone was seen more than once but under ten times. The chain links TRBV30 to TRBJ1-5; D is unclear. The germline CDR1 and CDR2 sequences are GTSNPN and SVGIG (reference sequence). V was shortened by 2 bases and J by 6 bases, with 14 bases between the two germline ends. The length of the CDR3 is 14 residues. CDR3 protein: CAWSSGHGGQPQHF. The CDR3 bases are TGTGCCTGGAGTTCCGGTCACGGAGGTCAGCCCCAGCATTTT.

Only a few counts were recorded for this clone. The gene calls are TRBV29-1 and TRBJ1-2; D not certain. The CDR3 contains 12 residues. The V end lost 5 bases, the J end lost 7 bases, and 14 bases lay between the germline ends. From germline, CDR1 is SQVTM and CDR2 ANQGSEA. The CDR3 DNA follows: TGCAGCGTTATCTTGAACGAGGGTGGCTACACCTTC. Encoded protein: CSVILNEGGYTF. Using reference TRBV29-1 and TRBJ1-2 for the parts outside the CDR3, the full variable domain is SAVISQKPSRDICQRGTSLTIQCQVDSQVTMMFWYRQQPGQSLTLIATANQGSEATYESGFVIDKFPISRPNLTFSTLTVSNMSPEDSSIYLCSVILNEGGYTFGSGTRLTVV.

This clone has only a few counts. This chain connects TRBV7-9 to TRBJ1-1; D gene ambiguous. V lost 0 bases and J 2 bases, leaving 16 bases between the germline ends. The CDR3 consists of 17 residues. Per the germline V gene, CDR1 is SEHNR and CDR2 is FQNEAQ (reference sequence). CDR3 sequence reads: CASSLAGRVGRNTEAFF. CDR3 DNA sequence: TGTGCCAGCAGCTTAGCAGGTAGGGTTGGTAGAAACACTGAAGCTTTCTTT.